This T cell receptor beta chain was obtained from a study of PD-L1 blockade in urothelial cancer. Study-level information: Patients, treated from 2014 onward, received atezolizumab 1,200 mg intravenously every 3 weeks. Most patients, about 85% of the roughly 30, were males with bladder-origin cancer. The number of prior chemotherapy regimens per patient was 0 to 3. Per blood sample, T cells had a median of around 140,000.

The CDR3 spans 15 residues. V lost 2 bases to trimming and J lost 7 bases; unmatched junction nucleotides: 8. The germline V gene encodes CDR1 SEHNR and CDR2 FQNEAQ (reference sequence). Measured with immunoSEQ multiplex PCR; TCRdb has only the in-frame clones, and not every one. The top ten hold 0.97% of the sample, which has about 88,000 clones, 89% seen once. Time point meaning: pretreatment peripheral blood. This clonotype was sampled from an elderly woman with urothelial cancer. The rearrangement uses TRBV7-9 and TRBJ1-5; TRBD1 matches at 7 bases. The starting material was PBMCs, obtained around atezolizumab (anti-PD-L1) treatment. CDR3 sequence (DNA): TGTGCCAGCAGCTTATCGGGCCAGGGGGGACAGCCCCAGCATTTT. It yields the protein CASSLSGQGGQPQHF.